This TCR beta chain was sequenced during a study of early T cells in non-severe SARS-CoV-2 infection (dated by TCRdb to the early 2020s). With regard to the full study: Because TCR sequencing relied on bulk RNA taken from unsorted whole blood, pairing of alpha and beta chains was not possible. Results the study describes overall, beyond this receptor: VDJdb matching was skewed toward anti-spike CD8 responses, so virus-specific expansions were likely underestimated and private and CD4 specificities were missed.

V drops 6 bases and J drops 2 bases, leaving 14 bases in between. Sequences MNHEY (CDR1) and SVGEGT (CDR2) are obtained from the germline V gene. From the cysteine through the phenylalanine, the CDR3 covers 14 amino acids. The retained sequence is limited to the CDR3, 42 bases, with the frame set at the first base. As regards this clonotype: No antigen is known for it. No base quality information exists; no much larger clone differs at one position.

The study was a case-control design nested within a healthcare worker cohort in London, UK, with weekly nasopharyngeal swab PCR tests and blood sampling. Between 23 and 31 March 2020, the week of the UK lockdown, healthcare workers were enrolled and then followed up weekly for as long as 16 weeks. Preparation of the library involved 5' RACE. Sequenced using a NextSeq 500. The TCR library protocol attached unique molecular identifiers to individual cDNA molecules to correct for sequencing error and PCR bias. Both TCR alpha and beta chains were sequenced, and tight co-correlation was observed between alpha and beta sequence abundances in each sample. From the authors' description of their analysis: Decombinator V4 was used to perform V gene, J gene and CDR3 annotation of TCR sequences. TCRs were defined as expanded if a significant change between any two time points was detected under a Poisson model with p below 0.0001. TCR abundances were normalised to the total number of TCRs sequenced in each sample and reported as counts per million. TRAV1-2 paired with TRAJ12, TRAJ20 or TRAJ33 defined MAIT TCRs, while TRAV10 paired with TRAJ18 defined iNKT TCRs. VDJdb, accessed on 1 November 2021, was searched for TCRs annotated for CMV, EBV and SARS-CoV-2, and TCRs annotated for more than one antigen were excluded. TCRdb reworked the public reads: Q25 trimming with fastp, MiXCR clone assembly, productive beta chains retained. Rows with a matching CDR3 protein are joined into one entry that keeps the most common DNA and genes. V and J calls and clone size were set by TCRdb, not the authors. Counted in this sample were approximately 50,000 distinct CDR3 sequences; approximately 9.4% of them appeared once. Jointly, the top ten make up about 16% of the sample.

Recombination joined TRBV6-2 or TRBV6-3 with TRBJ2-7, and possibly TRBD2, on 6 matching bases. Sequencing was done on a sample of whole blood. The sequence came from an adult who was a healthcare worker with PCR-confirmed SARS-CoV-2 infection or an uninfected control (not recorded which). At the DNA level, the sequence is TGTGCCAGCAGCCCGGACTACACCCCCTACGAGCAGTACTTC. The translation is CASSPDYTPYEQYF.